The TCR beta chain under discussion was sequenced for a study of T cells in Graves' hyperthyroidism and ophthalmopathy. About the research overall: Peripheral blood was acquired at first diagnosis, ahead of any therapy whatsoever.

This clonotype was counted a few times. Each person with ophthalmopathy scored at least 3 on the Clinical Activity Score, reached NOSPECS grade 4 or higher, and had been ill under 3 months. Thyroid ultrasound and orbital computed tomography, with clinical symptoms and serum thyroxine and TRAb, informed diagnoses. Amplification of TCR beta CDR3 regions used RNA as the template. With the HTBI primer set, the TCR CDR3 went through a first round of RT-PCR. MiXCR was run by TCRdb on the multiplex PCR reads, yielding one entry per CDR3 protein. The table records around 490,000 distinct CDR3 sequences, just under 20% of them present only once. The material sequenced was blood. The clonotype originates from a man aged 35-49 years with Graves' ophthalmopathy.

DNA for the CDR3: TGCGCCAGCACCCCGGGACTAGCGGGGGGGCGTGATACGCAGTATTTT. Encoded protein: CASTPGLAGGRDTQYF. The chain recombines TRBV10-2 with TRBJ2-3; 16 bases are a match to TRBD2. J gave up 6 bases and V 7 bases, and 7 bases lay outside the gene matches. CDR3 size: 16 residues. Germline V CDR1 and CDR2: WSHSY, SAAADI.